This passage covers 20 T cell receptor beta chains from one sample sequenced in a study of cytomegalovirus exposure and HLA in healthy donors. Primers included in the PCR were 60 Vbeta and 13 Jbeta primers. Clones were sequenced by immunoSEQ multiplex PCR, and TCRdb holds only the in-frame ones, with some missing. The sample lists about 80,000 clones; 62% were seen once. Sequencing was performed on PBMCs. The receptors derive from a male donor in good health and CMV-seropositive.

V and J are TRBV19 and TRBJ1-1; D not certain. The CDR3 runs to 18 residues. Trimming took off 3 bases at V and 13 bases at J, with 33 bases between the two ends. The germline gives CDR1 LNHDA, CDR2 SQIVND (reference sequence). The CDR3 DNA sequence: TGTGCCAGTAGTATTAATGTAGTCGTCGGGATCCCCACAAATGGGGTTTTCTTT. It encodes CASSINVVVGIPTNGVFF.

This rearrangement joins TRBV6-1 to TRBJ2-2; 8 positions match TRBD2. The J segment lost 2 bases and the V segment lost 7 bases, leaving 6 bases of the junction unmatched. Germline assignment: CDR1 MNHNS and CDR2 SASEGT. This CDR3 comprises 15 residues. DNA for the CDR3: TGTGCCAGCAACGTAGCGGGGCCCAACACCGGGGAGCTGTTTTTT. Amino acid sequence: CASNVAGPNTGELFF.

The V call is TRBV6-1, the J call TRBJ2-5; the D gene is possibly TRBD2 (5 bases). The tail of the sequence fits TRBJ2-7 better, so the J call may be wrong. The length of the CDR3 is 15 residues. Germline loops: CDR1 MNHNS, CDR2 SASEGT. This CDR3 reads CASSDWLRGPYEQYF. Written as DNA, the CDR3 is TGTGCCAGCAGTGACTGGTTACGAGGGCCCTACGAGCAGTACTTC.

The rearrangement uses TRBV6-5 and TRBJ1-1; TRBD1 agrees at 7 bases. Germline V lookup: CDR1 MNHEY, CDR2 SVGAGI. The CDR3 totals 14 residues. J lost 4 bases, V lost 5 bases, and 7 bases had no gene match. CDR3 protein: CASSPGQVSTEAFF. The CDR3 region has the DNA TGTGCCAGCAGTCCCGGACAGGTTAGCACTGAAGCTTTCTTT.

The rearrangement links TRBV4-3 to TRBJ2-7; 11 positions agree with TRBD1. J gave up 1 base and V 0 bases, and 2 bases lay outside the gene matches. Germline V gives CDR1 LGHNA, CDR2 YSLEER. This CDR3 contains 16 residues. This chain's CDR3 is CASSQDWDRGSYEQYF. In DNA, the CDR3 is TGCGCCAGCAGCCAAGATTGGGACAGGGGGTCCTACGAGCAGTACTTC.

CDR3 protein: CASSHRDKNTGELFF. For the CDR3, the DNA is TGCGCCAGCAGCCACCGGGACAAGAACACCGGGGAGCTGTTTTTT. This chain joins TRBV5-1 and TRBJ2-2; D possibly corresponds to TRBD1 (6 bases). Per the germline V gene, CDR1 is SGHRS and CDR2 is YFSETQ. The CDR3 loop spans 15 amino acids. Trimming took 4 bases from V and 1 from J, leaving 11 bases between them. Based on the CDR3 plus reference TRBV5-1 and TRBJ2-2, the full variable domain is KAGVTQTPRYLIKTRGQQVTLSCSPISGHRSVSWYQQTPGQGLQFLFEYFSETQRNKGNFPGRFSGRQFSNSRSEMNVSTLELGDSALYLCASSHRDKNTGELFFGEGSRLTVL.

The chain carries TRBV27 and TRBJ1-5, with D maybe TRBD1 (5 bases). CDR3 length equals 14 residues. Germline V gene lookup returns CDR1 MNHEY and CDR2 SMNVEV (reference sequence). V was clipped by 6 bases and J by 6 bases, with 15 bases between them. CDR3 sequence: CASRFGGTSQPQHF. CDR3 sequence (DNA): TGTGCCAGCAGGTTTGGAGGGACTAGTCAGCCCCAGCATTTT.

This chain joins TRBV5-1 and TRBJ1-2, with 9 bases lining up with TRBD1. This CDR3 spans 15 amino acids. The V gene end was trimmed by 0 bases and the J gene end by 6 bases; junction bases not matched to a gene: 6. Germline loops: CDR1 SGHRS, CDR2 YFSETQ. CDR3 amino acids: CASSLETGTGHGYTF. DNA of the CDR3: TGCGCCAGCAGCTTGGAGACCGGGACAGGGCATGGCTACACCTTC.

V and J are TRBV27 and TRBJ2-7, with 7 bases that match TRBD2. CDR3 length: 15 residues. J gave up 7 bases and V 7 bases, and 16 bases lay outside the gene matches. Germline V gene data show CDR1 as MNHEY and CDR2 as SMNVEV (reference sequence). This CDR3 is CASTNREGAIEEQYF. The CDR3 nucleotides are TGTGCCAGCACCAATAGGGAGGGCGCTATAGAAGAGCAGTACTTC.

CDR3 residues: CSVEDGEGLEQYF. As DNA, the CDR3 is TGCAGCGTTGAAGATGGGGAGGGCCTAGAGCAGTACTTC. The chain joins TRBV29-1 to TRBJ2-7; 7 nucleotides agree with TRBD2. Per the germline V gene, CDR1 is SQVTM and CDR2 is ANQGSEA. After removal of 0 bases from V and 7 bases from J, the junction contained 6 bases not matched to a gene. This CDR3 has 13 residues.

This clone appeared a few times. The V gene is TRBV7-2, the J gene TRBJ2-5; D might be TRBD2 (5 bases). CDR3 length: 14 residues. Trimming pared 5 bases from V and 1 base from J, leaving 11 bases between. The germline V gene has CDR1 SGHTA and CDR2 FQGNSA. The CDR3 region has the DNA TGTGCCAGCAGCCCTGAGGGCATCCAAGAGACCCAGTACTTC. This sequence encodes CASSPEGIQETQYF. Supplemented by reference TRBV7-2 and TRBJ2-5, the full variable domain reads GAGVSQSPSNKVTEKGKDVELRCDPISGHTALYWYRQSLGQGLEFLIYFQGNSAPDKSGLPSDRFSAERTGGSVSTLTIQRTQQEDSAVYLCASSPEGIQETQYFGPGTRLLVL.

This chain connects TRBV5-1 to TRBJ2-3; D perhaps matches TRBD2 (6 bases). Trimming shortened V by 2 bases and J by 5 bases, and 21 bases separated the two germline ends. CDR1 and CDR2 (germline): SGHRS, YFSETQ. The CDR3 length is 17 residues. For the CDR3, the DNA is TGCGCCAGCAGCTTCCAGGGTGTGGCGGGAATGGGAGATACGCAGTATTTT. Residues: CASSFQGVAGMGDTQYF.

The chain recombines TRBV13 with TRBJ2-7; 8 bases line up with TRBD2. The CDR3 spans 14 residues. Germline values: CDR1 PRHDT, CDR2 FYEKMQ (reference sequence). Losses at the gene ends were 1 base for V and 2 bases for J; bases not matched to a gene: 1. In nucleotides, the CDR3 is TGTGCCAGCAGCTTAGCGGGAGGGCCCTACGAGCAGTACTTC. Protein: CASSLAGGPYEQYF.

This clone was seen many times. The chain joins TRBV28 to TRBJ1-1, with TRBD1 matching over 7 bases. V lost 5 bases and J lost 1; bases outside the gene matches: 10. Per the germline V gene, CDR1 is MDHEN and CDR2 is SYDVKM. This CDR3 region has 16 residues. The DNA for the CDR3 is TGTGCCAGCAGTCCCACCCCAGGGGGGAAGAACACTGAAGCTTTCTTT. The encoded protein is CASSPTPGGKNTEAFF.

The CDR3: CASSVAGDRTEKLFF. CDR3 DNA: TGTGCCAGCAGCGTAGCTGGGGACAGGACTGAAAAACTGTTTTTT. V usage is TRBV9 and J usage is TRBJ1-4; 8 positions agree with TRBD1. Trimming took 0 bases from V and 7 from J; bases not matched to a gene: 5. The germline CDR1 and CDR2 sequences are SGDLS and YYNGEE. The CDR3 is made up of 15 amino acids.

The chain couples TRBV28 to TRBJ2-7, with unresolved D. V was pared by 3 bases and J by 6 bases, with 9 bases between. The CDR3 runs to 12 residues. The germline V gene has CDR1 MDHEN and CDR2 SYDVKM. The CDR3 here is CASSLSRCEQYF. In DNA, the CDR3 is TGTGCCAGCAGTTTGTCGAGATGCGAGCAGTACTTC.

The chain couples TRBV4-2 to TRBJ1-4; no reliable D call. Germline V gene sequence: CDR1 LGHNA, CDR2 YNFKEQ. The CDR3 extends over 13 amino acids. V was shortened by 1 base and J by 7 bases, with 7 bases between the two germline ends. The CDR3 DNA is TGTGCCAGCAGCCAAGGCCGGGGTGAAAAACTGTTTTTT. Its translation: CASSQGRGEKLFF.

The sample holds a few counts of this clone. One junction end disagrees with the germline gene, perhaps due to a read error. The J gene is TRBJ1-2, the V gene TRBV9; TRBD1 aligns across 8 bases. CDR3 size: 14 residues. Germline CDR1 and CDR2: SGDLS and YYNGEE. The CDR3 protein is CASSPGQGEGGYPF. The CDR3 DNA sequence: TGTGCCAGCAGTCCAGGACAGGGCGAGGGCGGCTACCCCTTC.

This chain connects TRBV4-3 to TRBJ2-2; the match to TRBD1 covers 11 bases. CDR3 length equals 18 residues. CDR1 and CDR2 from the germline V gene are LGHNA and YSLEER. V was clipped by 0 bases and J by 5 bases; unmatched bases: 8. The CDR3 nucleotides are TGCGCCAGCAGCCAAGAACCGGGACAGGGGGTAGGAACCGGGGAGCTGTTTTTT. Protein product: CASSQEPGQGVGTGELFF.

This chain's CDR3 is CSVEDRRGQGGYEQYF. The CDR3, as DNA: TGCAGCGTTGAAGATCGACGAGGACAGGGAGGCTACGAGCAGTACTTC. V and J are TRBV29-1 and TRBJ2-5; 8 positions match TRBD1. The DNA end is more similar to TRBJ2-7, so the J call may be wrong. Germline CDR1 is SQVTM and CDR2 is ANQGSEA. CDR3 size: 16 residues.